The TCR beta chain under discussion was sequenced for a study of human T cells and chemical hapten exposure. Noted time point: pre-sensitization, week 0. As to treatment: therapeutic diphenylcyclopropenone sensitization with weekly scalp DPC. TCRdb fed the RACE reads into MiXCR, producing one record per CDR3 protein. There are approximately 260,000 distinct CDR3 sequences in the sample; approximately 8.4% occur only once, and 2% to 3% lies in the top ten. The receptor was derived from a woman in her 40s with alopecia areata. Some clones in this sample may be carry-over from other donors' samples. The starting material was whole blood, obtained in connection with sensitization to the hapten diphenylcyclopropenone (DPC).

CDR3 DNA sequence: TGTGCCAGCAGGCAGGGGGGTAGCGGGAGGACCGGGGAGCTGTTTTTT. The encoded protein is CASRQGGSGRTGELFF. The rearrangement uses TRBV7-2 and TRBJ2-2; 10 bases fit TRBD2. CDR3 size: 16 residues. The junction had 9 bases not matched to a gene; V was cut back by 6 bases and J by 5 bases. Germline assignment: CDR1 SGHTA and CDR2 FQGNSA. The full variable domain, its missing parts supplied by reference TRBV7-2 and TRBJ2-2, is GAGVSQSPSNKVTEKGKDVELRCDPISGHTALYWYRQSLGQGLEFLIYFQGNSAPDKSGLPSDRFSAERTGGSVSTLTIQRTQQEDSAVYLCASRQGGSGRTGELFFGEGSRLTVL.